The 5 T cell receptor beta chains below all came from one sample that was sequenced in a study of OX40 agonist ivuxolimab in advanced cancers. Libraries were made using the immunoSEQ multiplex PCR assay. What TCRdb holds here is the immuneACCESS table cut down to in-frame rearrangements. Part of the clones is not present; checked against another copy, under half of the missing clones reflect an unresolved V gene, and the others are unexplained. Across this sample there are approximately 50,000 clones, with 70% to 90% seen only once. 0.76% of the sample is in the top ten clones. Specimen: CD4+ or CD8+ T cells sorted from blood, collected in a trial of the OX40 agonist ivuxolimab. The origin of the receptors is an adult with an advanced solid tumor such as melanoma, head and neck, liver or kidney cancer.

The V and J genes are TRBV27 and TRBJ2-3; D gene uncertain. Trimming took off 8 bases at V and 4 bases at J, with 19 bases between the two ends. Germline V gene lookup returns CDR1 MNHEY and CDR2 SMNVEV (reference sequence). This CDR3 is built from 15 residues. CDR3 sequence (DNA): TGTGCCAGCTTTTCCCCCGGTAGGGATCCAGATACGCAGTATTTT. Translating gives CASFSPGRDPDTQYF.

This clone was found once. The chain employs TRBV28 and TRBJ1-2; no clear D gene. This CDR3 region has 15 residues. Germline CDR1 MDHEN, CDR2 SYDVKM. Trimming shortened V by 6 bases and J by 1 base, and 15 bases separated the two germline ends. The CDR3 DNA reads TGTGCCAGCAGCTTTCCCGCGGGCCGTAACTATGGCTACACCTTC. Encoded protein: CASSFPAGRNYGYTF.

The chain has TRBV6-1 and TRBJ1-2; D unresolved. CDR3 length: 14 amino acids. V lost 1 base and J lost 7, with 13 bases in between. The germline gives CDR1 MNHNS, CDR2 SASEGT. The CDR3 DNA reads as TGTGCCAGCAGTGAAGGAAGGATCCCTCCTGGCTACACCTTC. Its translation is CASSEGRIPPGYTF.

V usage is TRBV7-8 and J usage is TRBJ1-2; 8 bases map to TRBD1. Per germline, CDR1 SGHVS and CDR2 FQNEAQ. The CDR3 is 14 residues long. J lost 8 bases, V lost 2 bases, and 7 bases had no gene match. CDR3 bases: TGTGCCAGCAGCTTAACGGACAGGGCGACGGGCTACACCTTC. This gives the protein CASSLTDRATGYTF.

The chain combines TRBV7-9 with TRBJ2-7; 8 nucleotides align to TRBD1. J lost 4 bases, V lost 5 bases, and 16 bases had no gene match. Germline V lookup: CDR1 SEHNR, CDR2 FQNEAQ (reference sequence). The CDR3 consists of 17 residues. The DNA for the CDR3 is TGTGCCAGCAGCGCCACCGGACAGGGTCAAATCTCGTACGAGCAGTACTTC. Its translation is CASSATGQGQISYEQYF.